Shown below are 24 T cell receptor beta chains from a single sample sequenced in a study of T cells in women clearing cervical HPV infection. Generated by immunoSEQ multiplex PCR, the TCRdb table keeps only in-frame clones and is missing some. The sample totals fewer than 35,000 clones. Sequenced: blood buffy coat. These receptors were collected from a woman between 18 and 69 years old with a cervical HPV16 infection that either progressed to CIN3+ or cleared (not recorded which).

A note on this clone: Read sequence stops 3 residues before the CDR3 end, and the germline J gene provides the missing end. The chain combines TRBV19 with TRBJ2-3; D might be TRBD2 (6 bases). The CDR3 loop spans 14 amino acids. Germline V gene data show CDR1 as LNHDA and CDR2 as SQIVND (reference sequence). Trimming left V 6 bases short and J 6 bases short, with 16 bases between. The CDR3 is CASRNSGVRDTQYF. The DNA read from the CDR3 is TGTGCCAGTAGAAACTCGGGGGTGAGGGATACG.

Regarding this clone: The read finishes 3 residues shy of the CDR3 end, and the germline J gene is used to complete it. The rearrangement links TRBV19 to TRBJ2-3, with a possible D match to TRBD1 (6 bases). Germline CDR1 reads LNHDA; CDR2 reads SQIVND (reference sequence). The CDR3 is 13 amino acids. The covered CDR3 bases are TGTGCCAGTAGCCGGGACAACCAAGAGACG. Protein sequence: CASSRDNQET. The complete CDR3 reads CASSRDNQETQYF.

As for this clone: The read finishes 3 residues shy of the CDR3 end, and the germline J gene is used to complete it. V usage is TRBV20-1 and J usage is TRBJ2-7, with D hard to call. The germline V gene encodes CDR1 DFQATT and CDR2 SNEGSKA (reference sequence). V dropped 2 bases and J dropped 2 bases, with 10 bases sitting between them. This CDR3 contains 13 residues. The CDR3 bases that were read are TGCAGTGCTAGATGGCCTAGTACCTACGAG. Its translation is CSARWPSTYE. The entire CDR3 protein reads CSARWPSTYEQYF.

As to this clone: The CDR3 goes on 3 residues after the read ends, and that part is filled in from the germline J gene. V gene TRBV19 combines with J gene TRBJ1-1, with D tentatively TRBD1 (5 bases). Trimming left V 6 bases short and J 5 bases short, with 10 bases between. This CDR3 region has 12 residues. Looked up from germline, CDR1 is LNHDA and CDR2 is SQIVND (reference sequence). The sequenced part of the CDR3 DNA is TGTGCCAGTAGGGCAGGGATGACTGAA. Translated: CASRAGMTE. The whole CDR3 protein reads CASRAGMTEAFF. The complete variable domain, with remaining parts taken from reference TRBV19 and TRBJ1-1, reads DGGITQSPKYLFRKEGQNVTLSCEQNLNHDAMYWYRQDPGQGLRLIYYSQIVNDFQKGDIAEGYSVSREKKESFPLTVTSAQKNPTAFYLCASRAGMTEAFFGQGTRLTVV.

Turning to this clone: The read falls 3 residues short of the CDR3 end, and the missing part is taken from the germline J gene. The rearrangement links TRBV6-2 or TRBV6-3 to TRBJ1-2; 7 bases line up with TRBD1. Germline values: CDR1 MNHEY, CDR2 SVGEGT. There are 14 residues in the CDR3. J lost 7 bases, V lost 5 bases, and 10 bases had no gene match. CDR3 bases read: TGTGCCAGCAGTGCTTGGACAGGAGTAAGTGGC. Protein: CASSAWTGVSG. The entire CDR3 protein is CASSAWTGVSGYTF.

Remarks on this clone: The read stops 3 residues short of the end of the CDR3; the missing end is completed from the germline J gene. This chain links TRBV7-9 with TRBJ2-5; D assignment may be TRBD1 or TRBD2 (5 bases each). CDR3 length equals 14 residues. Deletions cut 5 bases from V and 2 bases from J, with 12 bases between. Germline V gene data show CDR1 as SEHNR and CDR2 as FQNEAQ (reference sequence). The CDR3 reads CASSHVRGQETQYF. CDR3 bases read: TGTGCCAGCAGCCACGTGAGGGGACAAGAGACC.

Turning to this clone: The DNA ends 3 residues before the CDR3 does, and the rest of the CDR3 is filled in from the germline J gene. V is TRBV10-3 and J is TRBJ2-5; possible D gene TRBD1, 6 bases. This CDR3 contains 16 residues. Germline assignment: CDR1 ENHRY and CDR2 SYGVKD. V gave up 0 bases and J gave up 2 bases, with 13 bases separating them. The CDR3 here is CAISESPLGQQETQYF. CDR3 DNA (partial): TGTGCCATCAGTGAGTCTCCCCTCGGACAGCAAGAGACC.

Of note for this clone: The sequenced fragment ends 3 residues before the CDR3 boundary, so the rest is inferred from the germline J gene. This chain uses TRBV12-3 or TRBV12-4 with TRBJ2-1; D ambiguous. The CDR3 spans 17 residues. V shed 4 bases and J shed 0 bases, with 16 bases lying between them. The CDR3 sequence is CASSSNPGPRSYNEQFF. The sequenced CDR3 bases are TGTGCCAGCAGTTCCAACCCCGGTCCCCGCTCCTACAATGAG.

About this clone itself: The read falls 3 residues short of the CDR3 end, and the missing part is taken from the germline J gene. The V and J genes are TRBV28 and TRBJ1-4; D perhaps matches TRBD1 (5 bases). Germline CDR1 and CDR2: MDHEN and SYDVKM. This CDR3 contains 13 residues. The covered CDR3 bases are TGTGCCAGCAGTTCCGGGCAGGGTTCACCA. It codes for CASSSGQGSP. The full CDR3 protein reads CASSSGQGSPLFF.

This clone is identified as large from frequency. The sequenced fragment ends 3 residues before the CDR3 boundary, so the rest is inferred from the germline J gene. Other DNA sequences in this specimen translate into the identical CDR3. The V and J genes are TRBV6-2 or TRBV6-3 and TRBJ2-7; 7 positions agree with TRBD1. Trimming at V came to 0 bases and at J to 1 base, leaving 9 bases not matched to a gene. The CDR3 is made up of 17 amino acids. Germline CDR1 is MNHEY and CDR2 is SVGEGT. The covered CDR3 bases are TGTGCCAGCAGTTACTCGACTACAGGGGATCCATCCTACGAG. Amino acids: CASSYSTTGDPSYE. The whole CDR3 protein reads CASSYSTTGDPSYEQYF.

Here the CDR3 reads CASSYQRQGNSPLHF. The DNA read from the CDR3 is TGTGCCAGCAGCTATCAACGACAGGGGAATTCACCC. The chain links TRBV7-8 to TRBJ1-6; 8 nucleotides line up with TRBD1. From the germline J gene comes the end of the CDR3, since the read stops 3 residues before it. CDR3 size: 15 residues. Trimming at V came to 4 bases and at J to 7 bases, leaving 6 bases not matched to a gene. The V gene's germline CDR1 is SGHVS and CDR2 FQNEAQ.

Regarding this clone: The read ends 3 residues before the CDR3 terminus; that terminus is restored from the germline J gene. The rearrangement joins TRBV10-3 to TRBJ1-1, with 7 bases fitting TRBD1. J gave up 4 bases and V 6 bases, and 5 bases lay outside the gene matches. Germline V gives CDR1 ENHRY, CDR2 SYGVKD. This CDR3 spans 13 amino acids. Incomplete CDR3 DNA: TGTGCCATCAGGACAGGGTTAGCCACTGAA. Translating it yields CAIRTGLATE. The whole CDR3 protein reads CAIRTGLATEAFF.

As concerns this clone: The CDR3 is cut off 3 residues early in the read; its end comes from the germline J gene. The genes are TRBV7-2 and TRBJ2-7; D remains ambiguous. Germline values: CDR1 SGHTA, CDR2 FQGNSA. V dropped 1 base and J dropped 1 base, with 11 bases sitting between them. This CDR3 contains 15 residues. The CDR3 protein is CASSLVEPLSYEQYF. The sequenced part of the CDR3 DNA is TGTGCCAGCAGCTTAGTAGAGCCCTTATCCTACGAG.

To note about this clone: The sequenced fragment ends 3 residues before the CDR3 boundary, so the rest is inferred from the germline J gene. This rearrangement joins TRBV4-2 to TRBJ2-7; D is perhaps TRBD2 (7 bases). The CDR3 is 17 residues long. CDR1 is LGHNA, CDR2 YNFKEQ, per germline. Trimming left V 1 base short and J 0 bases short, with 16 bases between. The CDR3 spells CASSQAVTGRDSYEQYF. CDR3 DNA (partial): TGTGCCAGCAGCCAAGCGGTCACAGGGAGGGACTCCTACGAG.

Concerning this clone itself: The CDR3 end is not reached by the read, which stops 3 residues before it; the germline J gene fills it in. The chain couples TRBV20-1 to TRBJ1-2; D is ambiguous. CDR3 size: 14 residues. Germline CDR1 DFQATT, CDR2 SNEGSKA (reference sequence). The DNA read from the CDR3 is TGCAGTGCTAGTTTAGCGGGAGGGTTTTACGAG. It codes for CSASLAGGFYE. The entire CDR3 protein is CSASLAGGFYEYTF.

Note on this clone: The read is 3 residues too short to cover the CDR3 end, so that end is filled in from the germline J gene. The V and J genes are TRBV19 and TRBJ2-4; D uncertain. The germline V gene has CDR1 LNHDA and CDR2 SQIVND (reference sequence). The CDR3 spans 12 residues. The CDR3 region is CASMVGAYGQYF. CDR3 DNA, as far as it was read: TGTGCCAGTATGGTTGGTGCCTATGGT.

This chain's CDR3 is CASSLGQAQETQYF. CDR3 bases read: TGTGCCAGCAGCCTCGGACAGGCTCAAGAGACC. The V call is TRBV7-2, the J call TRBJ2-5, with TRBD1 matching 7 bases. The read falls 3 residues short of the CDR3 end, and the missing part is taken from the germline J gene. With V trimmed by 5 bases and J by 2 bases, 5 bases remained unmatched. This CDR3 is 14 amino acids long. Per the germline V gene, CDR1 is SGHTA and CDR2 is FQGNSA.

To note about this clone: The DNA ends 3 residues before the CDR3 does, and the rest of the CDR3 is filled in from the germline J gene. V is TRBV6-2 or TRBV6-3 and J is TRBJ2-5; TRBD2 matches at 7 bases. V shed 0 bases and J 6 bases; nucleotides not matched to a gene: 4. CDR1 and CDR2 from the germline V gene are MNHEY and SVGEGT. The CDR3 runs 14 residues. CDR3 DNA (partial): TGTGCCAGCAGTTACTCGCTGGGGGGGAAGACC. Residues: CASSYSLGGKT. From start to end, the CDR3 is CASSYSLGGKTQYF.

About this clone itself: The read ends 3 residues before the CDR3 terminus; that terminus is restored from the germline J gene. V and J are TRBV2 and TRBJ1-6; TRBD1 matches 8 bases. Looked up from germline, CDR1 is SNHLY and CDR2 is FYNNEI. V trimming: 7 bases; J trimming: 0 bases; junction bases outside the gene matches: 11. CDR3 size: 18 residues. This chain's CDR3 is CASNWDRHSGSYNSPLHF. CDR3 DNA, as far as it was read: TGTGCCAGCAATTGGGACAGGCACAGCGGCTCCTATAATTCACCC.

Points on this clone: The read terminates 3 residues before the CDR3 end, so the remaining end is supplied by the germline J gene. The chain combines TRBV5-6 with TRBJ2-5; tentatively, D is TRBD1 (5 bases). This CDR3 is built from 13 residues. Germline values: CDR1 SGHDT, CDR2 YYEEEE. V lost 3 bases, J lost 3 bases, and 9 bases lay in between. The covered CDR3 bases are TGTGCCAGCAGCTACCTGACAGAAGAGACC. Encoded protein: CASSYLTEET. From start to end, the CDR3 is CASSYLTEETQYF.

A word on this clone: The read ends 3 residues before the CDR3 terminus; that terminus is restored from the germline J gene. The V and J genes are TRBV28 and TRBJ2-1; weak D call: TRBD1 (6 bases). Trimming removed 1 base from V and 4 bases from J, with 8 bases in between. The germline CDR1 and CDR2 sequences are MDHEN and SYDVKM. The CDR3 loop spans 14 amino acids. The chain's CDR3 is CASSLLDSYNEQFF. The CDR3 DNA, read in part, is TGTGCCAGCAGTTTATTGGACAGTTACAATGAG.

The CDR3 here is CASSPPTTRSSYNEQFF. Partial CDR3 DNA: TGTGCCAGCTCACCACCGACTACCCGTAGCTCCTACAATGAG. The chain is built from TRBV18 and TRBJ2-1; D might be TRBD2 (5 bases). The sequence runs out 3 residues before the end of the CDR3; the remainder is reconstructed from the germline J gene. The V end lost 0 bases, the J end lost 0 bases, and 12 bases lay between the germline ends. CDR1 and CDR2 from the germline V gene are KGHSH and LQKENI. The CDR3 runs to 17 residues.

A note on this clone: The CDR3 goes on 3 residues after the read ends, and that part is filled in from the germline J gene. The chain uses TRBV18 and TRBJ2-3; tentative D call: TRBD1 (5 bases). The CDR3 is made up of 13 amino acids. CDR1 is KGHSH, CDR2 LQKENI, per germline. The CDR3 sequence is CASSQGNQETQYF. CDR3 DNA, as far as it was read: TGTGCCAGCTCGCAGGGAAACCAAGAGACG.

On this clone itself: The CDR3 goes on 3 residues after the read ends, and that part is filled in from the germline J gene. The chain uses TRBV14 and TRBJ1-2; tentative D call: TRBD1 (5 bases). Per the germline V gene, CDR1 is SGHDN and CDR2 is FVKESK. CDR3 length equals 14 residues. Trimming stripped 4 bases from V and 5 bases from J, with 14 bases between. Incomplete CDR3 DNA: TGTGCCAGCAGCCCACCGGGGGGAATTTATGGC. It is translated as CASSPPGGIYG. The full-length CDR3 reads as CASSPPGGIYGYTF.